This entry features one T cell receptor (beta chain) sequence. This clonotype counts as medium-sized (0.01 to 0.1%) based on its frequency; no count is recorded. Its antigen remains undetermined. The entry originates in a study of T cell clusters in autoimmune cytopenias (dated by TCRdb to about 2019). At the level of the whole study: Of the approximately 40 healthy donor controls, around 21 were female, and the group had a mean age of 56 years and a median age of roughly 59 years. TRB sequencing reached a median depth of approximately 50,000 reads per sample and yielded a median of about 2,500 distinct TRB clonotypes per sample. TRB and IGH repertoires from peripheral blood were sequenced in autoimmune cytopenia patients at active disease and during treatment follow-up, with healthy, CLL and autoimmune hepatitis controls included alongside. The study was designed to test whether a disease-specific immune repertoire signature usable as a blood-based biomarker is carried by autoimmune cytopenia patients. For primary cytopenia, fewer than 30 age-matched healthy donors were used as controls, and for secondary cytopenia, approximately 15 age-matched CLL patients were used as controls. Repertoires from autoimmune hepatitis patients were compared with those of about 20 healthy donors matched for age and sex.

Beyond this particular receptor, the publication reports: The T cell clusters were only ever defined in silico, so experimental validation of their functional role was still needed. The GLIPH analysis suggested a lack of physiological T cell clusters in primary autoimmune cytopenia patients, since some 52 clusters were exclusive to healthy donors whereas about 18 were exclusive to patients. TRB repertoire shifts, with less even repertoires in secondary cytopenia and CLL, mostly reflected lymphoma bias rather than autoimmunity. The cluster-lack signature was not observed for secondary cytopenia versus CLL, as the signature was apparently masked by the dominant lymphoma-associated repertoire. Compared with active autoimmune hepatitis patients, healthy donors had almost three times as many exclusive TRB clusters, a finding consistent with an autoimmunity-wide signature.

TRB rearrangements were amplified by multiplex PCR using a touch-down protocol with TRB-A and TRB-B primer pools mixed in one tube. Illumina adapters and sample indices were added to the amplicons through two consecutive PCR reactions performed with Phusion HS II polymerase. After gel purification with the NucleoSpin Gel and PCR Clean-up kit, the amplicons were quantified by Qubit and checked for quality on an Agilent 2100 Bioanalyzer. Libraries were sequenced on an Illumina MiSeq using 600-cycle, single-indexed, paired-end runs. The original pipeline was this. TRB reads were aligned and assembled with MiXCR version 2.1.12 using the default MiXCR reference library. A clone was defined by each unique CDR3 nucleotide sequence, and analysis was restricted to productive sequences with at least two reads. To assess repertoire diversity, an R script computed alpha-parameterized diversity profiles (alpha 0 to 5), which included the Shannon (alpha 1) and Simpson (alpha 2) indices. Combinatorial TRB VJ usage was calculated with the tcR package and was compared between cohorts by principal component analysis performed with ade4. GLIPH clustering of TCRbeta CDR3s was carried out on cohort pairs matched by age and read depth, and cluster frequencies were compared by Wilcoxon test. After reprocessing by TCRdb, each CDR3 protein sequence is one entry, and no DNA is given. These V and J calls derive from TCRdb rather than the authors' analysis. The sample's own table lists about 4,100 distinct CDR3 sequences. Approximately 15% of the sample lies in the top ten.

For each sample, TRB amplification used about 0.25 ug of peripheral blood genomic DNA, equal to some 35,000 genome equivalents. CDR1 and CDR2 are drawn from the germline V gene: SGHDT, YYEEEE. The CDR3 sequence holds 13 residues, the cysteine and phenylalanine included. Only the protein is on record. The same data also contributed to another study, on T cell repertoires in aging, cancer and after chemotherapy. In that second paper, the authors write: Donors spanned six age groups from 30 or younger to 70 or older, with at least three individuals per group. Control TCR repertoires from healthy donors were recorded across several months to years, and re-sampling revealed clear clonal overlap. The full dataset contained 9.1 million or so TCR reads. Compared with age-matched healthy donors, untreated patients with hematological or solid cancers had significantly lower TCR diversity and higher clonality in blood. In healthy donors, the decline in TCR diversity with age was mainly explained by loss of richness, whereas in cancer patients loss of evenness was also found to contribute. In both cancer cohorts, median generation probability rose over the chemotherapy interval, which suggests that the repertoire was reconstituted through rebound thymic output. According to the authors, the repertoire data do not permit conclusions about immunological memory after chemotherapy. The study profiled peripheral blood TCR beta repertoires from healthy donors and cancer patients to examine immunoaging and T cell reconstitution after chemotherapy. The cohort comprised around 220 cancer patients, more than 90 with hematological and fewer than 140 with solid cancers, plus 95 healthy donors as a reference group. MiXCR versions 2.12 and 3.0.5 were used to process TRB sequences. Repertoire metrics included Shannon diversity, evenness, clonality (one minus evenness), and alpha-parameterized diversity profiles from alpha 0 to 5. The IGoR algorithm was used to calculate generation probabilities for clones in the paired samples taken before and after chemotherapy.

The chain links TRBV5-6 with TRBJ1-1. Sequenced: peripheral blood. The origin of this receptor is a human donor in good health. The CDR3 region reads CASSLEANTEAFF.